Listed below are T cell receptor beta chains from one sample, sequenced in a study of cytomegalovirus exposure and HLA in healthy donors. Assay: immunoSEQ multiplex PCR; the TCRdb copy retains only in-frame clones and omits some. The sample lists 63,000 or so clones, about 70% seen once, with 22% in the top ten. The sample was PBMCs. The receptors stem from a woman younger than 45 in good health and CMV-seropositive. CDR3s include the opening cysteine and the closing phenylalanine or tryptophan. D genes are given only for firm matches. A clone size is listed for some rows: how often the clone was seen (once, few, many), or a class if it is expanded.

v_call	d_call	clone_size	j_call	cdr3_nt	cdr3_aa
TRBV27	TRBD2	NA	TRBJ2-5	TGTGCCAGTCGCAGGCCAGCGGGAGGAGAGACCCAGTACTTC	CASRRPAGGETQYF
TRBV5-8	NA	NA	TRBJ2-5	TGTGCCAGCAGCTTGCTGGGCGAGGAGACCCAGTACTTC	CASSLLGEETQYF
TRBV25-1	TRBD2	NA	TRBJ2-1	TGTGCCAGCAGTAGGACGGGAGGGAGGAATGAGCAGTTCTTC	CASSRTGGRNEQFF
TRBV5-4	TRBD1	few	TRBJ2-5	TGTGCCAGCAGCCCCGGGACAGGGTCGGGTGAGACCCAGTACTTC	CASSPGTGSGETQYF
TRBV10-3	NA	NA	TRBJ1-1	TGTGCCATCAGTGAAGGTGCGGTGGTCACTGAAGCTTTCTTT	CAISEGAVVTEAFF
TRBV7-2	TRBD2	NA	TRBJ2-1	TGTGCCAGCAGCCCGGGACTAGGGTACAATGAGCAGTTCTTC	CASSPGLGYNEQFF
TRBV2	NA	few	TRBJ1-5	TGTGCCAGCAGTGTACGGGGGGATCAGCCCCAGCATTTT	CASSVRGDQPQHF
TRBV15	TRBD1	NA	TRBJ2-2	TGTGCCACCAGCAGGTGGACAGGGGACACCGGGGAGCTGTTTTTT	CATSRWTGDTGELFF
TRBV10-2	NA	NA	TRBJ1-1	TGCGCCAGCAGTGATCAGGCGAACACTGAAGCTTTCTTT	CASSDQANTEAFF
TRBV6-5	TRBD1	NA	TRBJ2-1	TGTGCCAGCAGCAGAGACAGGGGAGTCTACAATGAGCAGTTCTTC	CASSRDRGVYNEQFF
TRBV6-6	NA	NA	TRBJ1-3	TGTGCCAGCAGAAACGAGTGGGGAAACACCATATATTTT	CASRNEWGNTIYF
TRBV9	NA	NA	TRBJ2-1	TGTGCCAGCAGCGTAGTACAGGGGAGGCATGAGCAGTTCTTC	CASSVVQGRHEQFF
TRBV6-5	NA	NA	TRBJ2-1	TGTGCCAGCAGTTACTCCGGGAAAAATGAGCAGTTCTTC	CASSYSGKNEQFF
TRBV29-1	NA	NA	TRBJ2-1	TGCAGCGTTCAAGGGGACACGGGCTCCTACAATGAGCAGTTCTTC	CSVQGDTGSYNEQFF
TRBV30	NA	few	TRBJ1-3	TGTGCCCAACAGGGTGGGTCTGGAAACACCATATATTTT	CAQQGGSGNTIYF
TRBV30	NA	NA	TRBJ1-2	TGTGCCTGGAGTTTCATCTATGGCTACACCTTC	CAWSFIYGYTF
TRBV28	NA	NA	TRBJ2-3	TGTGCCAGCAGTTTATGGAAGTTAGCGGAGATTTCTAGCACAGATACGCAGTATTTT	CASSLWKLAEISSTDTQYF
TRBV7-9	TRBD1	NA	TRBJ1-4	TGTGCCAGCAGCTTAGTACAGGGGGACGAAAAACTGTTTTTT	CASSLVQGDEKLFF
TRBV6-1	NA	few	TRBJ2-7	TGTGCCAGCATCTCCAGGGAAGCAAACTACGAGCAGTACTTC	CASISREANYEQYF
TRBV25-1	NA	NA	TRBJ2-5	TGCCCCGTGAGGGTGGATGAGACCCAGTACTTC	CPVRVDETQYF
TRBV29-1	NA	few	TRBJ1-1	TGCAGCGTTGCACAGGGGAACACTGAAGCTTTCTTT	CSVAQGNTEAFF
TRBV13	NA	NA	TRBJ2-3	TGTGCCAGCAGCATAGAGAGAACTAGCACAGATACGCAGTATTTT	CASSIERTSTDTQYF
TRBV30	NA	few	TRBJ1-2	TGTGCCAGAACGAATGCCGACAGCCACTATGGCTACACCTTC	CARTNADSHYGYTF
TRBV7-2	TRBD2	NA	TRBJ2-7	TGTGCCAGCAGCTTAGAGCGGGGACCCTACGAGCAGTACTTC	CASSLERGPYEQYF
TRBV5-1	NA	NA	TRBJ1-1	TGCGCCAGCAGCTTGTATTCGGGTACTGAAGCTTTCTTT	CASSLYSGTEAFF
TRBV6-1	NA	NA	TRBJ1-5	TGTGCCAGCAGTGGGAGGACCGAGTTTCCAAGCAATCAGCCCCAGCATTTT	CASSGRTEFPSNQPQHF
TRBV7-9	NA	NA	TRBJ1-4	TGTGCCAGCAGCTTAGCGGGGGGAAATGAAAAACTGTTTTTT	CASSLAGGNEKLFF
TRBV28	NA	NA	TRBJ1-1	TGTGCCAGCAGCGTTCTAAACACTGAAGCTTTCTTT	CASSVLNTEAFF
TRBV7-9	NA	once	TRBJ2-7	TGTGCCAGCACCATTTTACAGGGTGCGGAGCAGTACTTC	CASTILQGAEQYF
TRBV29-1	TRBD1	NA	TRBJ2-5	TGCAGCGTGAGGGACAGGGGGCGAGAGACCCAGTACTTC	CSVRDRGRETQYF
TRBV28	NA	few	TRBJ2-3	TGTGCCAGCAGTTTAGCTGCACCGGGCACAGATACGCAGTATTTT	CASSLAAPGTDTQYF
TRBV28	NA	NA	TRBJ2-7	TGTGCCAGCAAAAGTCAGGCGATCAAGGAGCAGTACTTC	CASKSQAIKEQYF
TRBV7-2	NA	few	TRBJ1-2	TGTGCCAGCAGCTTGCCCGGTTATGGCTACACCTTC	CASSLPGYGYTF
TRBV7-2	NA	NA	TRBJ1-2	TGTGCCAGCAGCTTAGCCAGGGGTGGCTACACCTTC	CASSLARGGYTF
TRBV4-3	NA	NA	TRBJ2-4	TGCGCCAGCAGCCAAGATATCGGGAGAGGAAACATTCAGTACTTC	CASSQDIGRGNIQYF
TRBV14	NA	NA	TRBJ2-4	TGTGCCAGCAGCCATCAAGGGGGAGCCAAAAACATTCAGTACTTC	CASSHQGGAKNIQYF
TRBV27	TRBD2	few	TRBJ2-5	TGTGCCAGCAAGGGACTAGCGGGAAGGGAGACCCAGTACTTC	CASKGLAGRETQYF
TRBV6-1	TRBD1	NA	TRBJ2-7	TGTGCCAGCAGTGAGGGGGGGGACAGGGCCTACGAGCAGTACTTC	CASSEGGDRAYEQYF
TRBV9	TRBD1	NA	TRBJ1-3	TGTGCCAGCAGCGCGGGAGGACAGGGCCACTCTGGAAACACCATATATTTT	CASSAGGQGHSGNTIYF
TRBV30	NA	NA	TRBJ1-5	TGTGCCTGGAGCCCACCGGGGGGTGTTAGGCCCCAGCATTTT	CAWSPPGGVRPQHF
TRBV2	NA	NA	TRBJ1-4	TGTGCCAGCAGTTCAGGGTTCGGGGGTGAAAAACTGTTTTTT	CASSSGFGGEKLFF
TRBV19	NA	NA	TRBJ1-4	TGTGCCAGTAGTTATGCGAGGCCGAATGAAAAACTGTTTTTT	CASSYARPNEKLFF
TRBV7-3	TRBD2	NA	TRBJ2-1	TGTGCCAGCGGGCCTAGCGGGAGAGTAAGGGATGAGCAGTTCTTC	CASGPSGRVRDEQFF
TRBV28	NA	NA	TRBJ2-1	TGTGCCAGCACCGAACCCGGGACACCGGACGTTGAGCAGTTCTTC	CASTEPGTPDVEQFF
TRBV7-2	TRBD1	NA	TRBJ1-5	TGTGCCAGCAGCGCCGGGACAGGGGGCCCCTGGCTTCAGCCCCAGCATTTT	CASSAGTGGPWLQPQHF
TRBV5-6	NA	once	TRBJ2-7	TGTGCCAGCAGCGGGAGTGACAGGTCTTACTACGAGCAGTACTTC	CASSGSDRSYYEQYF
TRBV28	TRBD1	NA	TRBJ2-7	TGTGCCACTGAGGGACAGGGCGGGGACGAGCAGTACTTC	CATEGQGGDEQYF
TRBV6-5	TRBD1	NA	TRBJ1-1	TGTGCCAGCAGCTGGACAGGAGGGGTGAACACTGAAGCTTTCTTT	CASSWTGGVNTEAFF
TRBV5-1	TRBD2	NA	TRBJ2-1	TGCGCCAGCAGCTTCAAGCGGGAGAACGGTCATGAGCAGTTCTTC	CASSFKRENGHEQFF
TRBV7-2	NA	NA	TRBJ1-2	TGTGCCAGCAGCTTAGGACACGGAAACTATGGCTACACCTTC	CASSLGHGNYGYTF
TRBV29-1	TRBD1	NA	TRBJ1-2	TGCAGCGTGTCGGACAGGGCCTATGGCTACACCTTC	CSVSDRAYGYTF
TRBV10-2	TRBD2	NA	TRBJ2-1	TGCGCCAGCACCCCAAGCGGGAGGGCCAATGAGCAGTTCTTC	CASTPSGRANEQFF
TRBV5-1	TRBD2	few	TRBJ2-5	TGCGCCAGCAGCCGAGGTGGGCTAGCGGAAGAGACCCAGTACTTC	CASSRGGLAEETQYF
TRBV6-6	TRBD2	NA	TRBJ2-3	TGTGCCAGCAGTTCGATAGCGGGAGGGTCAGATACGCAGTATTTT	CASSSIAGGSDTQYF